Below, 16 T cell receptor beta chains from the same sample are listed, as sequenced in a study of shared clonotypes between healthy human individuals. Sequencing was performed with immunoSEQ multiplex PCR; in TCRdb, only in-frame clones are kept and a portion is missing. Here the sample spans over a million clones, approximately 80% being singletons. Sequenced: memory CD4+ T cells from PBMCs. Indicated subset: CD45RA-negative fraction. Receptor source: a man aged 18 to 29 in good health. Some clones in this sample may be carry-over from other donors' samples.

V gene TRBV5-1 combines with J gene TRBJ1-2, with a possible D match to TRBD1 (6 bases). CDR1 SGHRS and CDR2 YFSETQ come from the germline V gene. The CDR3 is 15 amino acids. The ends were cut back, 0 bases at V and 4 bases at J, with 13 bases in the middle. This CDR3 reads CASSLADRYSYGYTF. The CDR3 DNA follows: TGCGCCAGCAGCTTGGCCGACAGGTATTCCTATGGCTACACCTTC.

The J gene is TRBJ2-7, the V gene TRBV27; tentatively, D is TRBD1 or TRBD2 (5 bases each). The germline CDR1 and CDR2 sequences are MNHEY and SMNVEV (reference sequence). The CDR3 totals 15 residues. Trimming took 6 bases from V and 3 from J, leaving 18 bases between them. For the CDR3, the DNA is TGTGCCAGCAGCCAAATAACCGGGACCCACTACGAGCAGTACTTC. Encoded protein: CASSQITGTHYEQYF.

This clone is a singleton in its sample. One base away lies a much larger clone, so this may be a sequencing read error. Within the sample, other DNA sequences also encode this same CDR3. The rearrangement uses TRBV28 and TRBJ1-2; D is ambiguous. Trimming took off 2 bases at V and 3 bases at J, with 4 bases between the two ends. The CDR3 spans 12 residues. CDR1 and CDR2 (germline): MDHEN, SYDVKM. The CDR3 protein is CASSLTDYGYTF. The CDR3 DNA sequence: TGTGCCAGCAGTTTAACAGACTATGGCTACACCTTC.

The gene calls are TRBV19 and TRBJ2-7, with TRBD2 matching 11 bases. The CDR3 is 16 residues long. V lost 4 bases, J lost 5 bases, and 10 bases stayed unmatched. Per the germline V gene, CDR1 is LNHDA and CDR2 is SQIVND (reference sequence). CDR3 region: CASSTRRLAGRDEQYF. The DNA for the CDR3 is TGTGCCAGTAGTACGAGGAGACTAGCGGGACGGGACGAGCAGTACTTC.

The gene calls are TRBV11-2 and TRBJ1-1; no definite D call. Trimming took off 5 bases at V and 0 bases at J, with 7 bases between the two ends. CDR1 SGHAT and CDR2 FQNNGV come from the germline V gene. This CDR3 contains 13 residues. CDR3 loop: CASSQRVNTEAFF. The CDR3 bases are TGTGCCAGCAGCCAGAGGGTGAACACTGAAGCTTTCTTT.

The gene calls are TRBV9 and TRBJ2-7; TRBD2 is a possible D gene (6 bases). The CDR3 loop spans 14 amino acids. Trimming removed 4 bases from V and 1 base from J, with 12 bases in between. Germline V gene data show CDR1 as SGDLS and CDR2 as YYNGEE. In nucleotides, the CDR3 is TGTGCCAGCAGCCCAGGGCGGGGTTCCTACGAGCAGTACTTC. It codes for CASSPGRGSYEQYF.

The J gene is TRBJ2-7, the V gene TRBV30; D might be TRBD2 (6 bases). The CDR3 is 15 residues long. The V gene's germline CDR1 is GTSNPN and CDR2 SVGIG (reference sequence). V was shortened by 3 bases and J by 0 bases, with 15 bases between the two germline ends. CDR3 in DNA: TGTGCCTGGAGGTCGGGACTCCTCTACTCCTACGAGCAGTACTTC. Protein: CAWRSGLLYSYEQYF.

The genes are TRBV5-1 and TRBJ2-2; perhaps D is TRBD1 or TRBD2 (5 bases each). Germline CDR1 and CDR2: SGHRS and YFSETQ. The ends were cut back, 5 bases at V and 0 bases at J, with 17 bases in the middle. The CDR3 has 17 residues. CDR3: CASSPPRDGANTGELFF. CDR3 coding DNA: TGCGCCAGCAGTCCCCCAAGGGACGGCGCGAACACCGGGGAGCTGTTTTTT.

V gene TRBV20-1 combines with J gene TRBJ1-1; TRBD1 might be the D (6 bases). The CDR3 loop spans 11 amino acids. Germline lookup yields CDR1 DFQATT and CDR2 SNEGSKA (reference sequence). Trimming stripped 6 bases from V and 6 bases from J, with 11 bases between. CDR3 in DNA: TGCAGTGCCCCCTGGGGGCCTGAAGCTTTCTTT. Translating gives CSAPWGPEAFF.

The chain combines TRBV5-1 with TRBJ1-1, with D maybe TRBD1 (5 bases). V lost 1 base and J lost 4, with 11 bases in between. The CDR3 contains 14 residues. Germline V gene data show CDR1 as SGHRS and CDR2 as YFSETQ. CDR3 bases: TGCGCCAGCAGCTTGCCAGGGACTAGCACTGAAGCTTTCTTT. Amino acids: CASSLPGTSTEAFF.

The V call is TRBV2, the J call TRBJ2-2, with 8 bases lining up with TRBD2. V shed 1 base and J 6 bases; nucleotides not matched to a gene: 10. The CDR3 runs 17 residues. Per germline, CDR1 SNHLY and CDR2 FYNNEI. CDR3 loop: CASSEGFRAGAPGELFF. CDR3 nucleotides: TGTGCCAGCAGTGAAGGGTTCCGAGCGGGAGCCCCCGGGGAGCTGTTTTTT. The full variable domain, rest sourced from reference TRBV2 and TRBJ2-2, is EPEVTQTPSHQVTQMGQEVILRCVPISNHLYFYWYRQILGQKVEFLVSFYNNEISEKSEIFDDQFSVERPDGSNFTLKIRSTKLEDSAMYFCASSEGFRAGAPGELFFGEGSRLTVL.

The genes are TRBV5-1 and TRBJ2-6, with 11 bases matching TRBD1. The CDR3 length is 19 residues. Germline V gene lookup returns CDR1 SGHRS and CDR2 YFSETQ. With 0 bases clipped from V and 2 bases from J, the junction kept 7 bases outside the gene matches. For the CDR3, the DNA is TGCGCCAGCAGCTTGGAATTGATGGGACAGGGGGCTGGGGCCAACGTCCTGACTTTC. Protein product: CASSLELMGQGAGANVLTF. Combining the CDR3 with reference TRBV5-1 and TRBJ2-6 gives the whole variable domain KAGVTQTPRYLIKTRGQQVTLSCSPISGHRSVSWYQQTPGQGLQFLFEYFSETQRNKGNFPGRFSGRQFSNSRSEMNVSTLELGDSALYLCASSLELMGQGAGANVLTFGAGSRLTVL.

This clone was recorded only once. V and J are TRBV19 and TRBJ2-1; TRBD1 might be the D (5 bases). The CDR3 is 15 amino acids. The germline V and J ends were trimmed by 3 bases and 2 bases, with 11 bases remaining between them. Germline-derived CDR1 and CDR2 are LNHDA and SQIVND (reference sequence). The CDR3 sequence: CASSIQQATYNEQFF. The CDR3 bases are TGTGCCAGTAGTATTCAACAGGCCACCTACAATGAGCAGTTCTTC.

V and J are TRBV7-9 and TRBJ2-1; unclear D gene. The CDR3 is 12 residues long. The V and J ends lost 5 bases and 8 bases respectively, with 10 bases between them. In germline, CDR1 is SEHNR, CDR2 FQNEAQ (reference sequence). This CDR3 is CASSPTGHEQFF. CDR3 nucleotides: TGTGCCAGCAGCCCAACCGGACATGAGCAGTTCTTC.

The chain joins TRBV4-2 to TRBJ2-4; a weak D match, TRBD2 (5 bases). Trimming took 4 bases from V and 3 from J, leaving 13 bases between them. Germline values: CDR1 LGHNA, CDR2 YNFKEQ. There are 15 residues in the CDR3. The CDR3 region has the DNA TGTGCCAGCAGCCCAGGCACTAGAGGCAAAAACATTCAGTACTTC. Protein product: CASSPGTRGKNIQYF.

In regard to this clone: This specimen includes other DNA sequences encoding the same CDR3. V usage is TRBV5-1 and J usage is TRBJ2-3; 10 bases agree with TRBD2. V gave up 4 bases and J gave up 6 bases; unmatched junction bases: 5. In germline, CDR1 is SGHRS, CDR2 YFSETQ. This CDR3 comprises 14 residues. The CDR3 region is CASSPGLATDTQYF. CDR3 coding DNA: TGCGCCAGCAGCCCGGGACTAGCGACCGATACGCAGTATTTT.